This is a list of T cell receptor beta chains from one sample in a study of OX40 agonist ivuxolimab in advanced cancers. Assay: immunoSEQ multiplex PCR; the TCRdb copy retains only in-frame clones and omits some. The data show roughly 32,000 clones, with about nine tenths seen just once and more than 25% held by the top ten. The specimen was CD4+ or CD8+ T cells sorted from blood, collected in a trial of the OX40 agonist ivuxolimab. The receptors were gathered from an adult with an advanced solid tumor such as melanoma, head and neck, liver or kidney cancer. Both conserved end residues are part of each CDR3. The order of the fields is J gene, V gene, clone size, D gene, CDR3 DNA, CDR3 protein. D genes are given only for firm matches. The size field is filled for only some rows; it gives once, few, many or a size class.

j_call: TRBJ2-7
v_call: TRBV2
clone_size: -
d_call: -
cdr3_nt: TGTGCCAGCAGTGAAGCAGCGCTCTACGAGCAGTACTTC
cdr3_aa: CASSEAALYEQYF

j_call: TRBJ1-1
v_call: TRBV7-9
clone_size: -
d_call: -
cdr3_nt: TGTGCCAGCAGCTTAGGGCTCCTGATGAACACTGAAGCTTTCTTT
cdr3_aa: CASSLGLLMNTEAFF

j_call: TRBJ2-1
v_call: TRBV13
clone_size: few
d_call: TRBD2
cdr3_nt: TGTGCCAGCAGCGACCACACTAGCGGGGCGTCCTACAATGAGCAGTTCTTC
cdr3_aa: CASSDHTSGASYNEQFF

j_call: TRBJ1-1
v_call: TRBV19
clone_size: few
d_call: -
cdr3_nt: TGTGCCAGTAGTGACGGGATTTACACTGAAGCTTTCTTT
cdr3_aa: CASSDGIYTEAFF

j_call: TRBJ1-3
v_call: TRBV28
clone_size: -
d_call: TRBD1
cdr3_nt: TGTGCCAGCAGTCCCCGGGACTCACAGGGGAGCTCTGGAAACACCATATATTTT
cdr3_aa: CASSPRDSQGSSGNTIYF

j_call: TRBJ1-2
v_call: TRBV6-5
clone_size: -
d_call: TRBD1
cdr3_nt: TGTGCCAGCAGCCCAGGGGGGACGGACTATGGCTACACCTTC
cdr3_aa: CASSPGGTDYGYTF

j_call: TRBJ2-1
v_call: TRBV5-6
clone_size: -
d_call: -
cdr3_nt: TGTGCCAGCAGCTTGGTAGCGACCTATTGGAATGAGCAGTTCTTC
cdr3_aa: CASSLVATYWNEQFF

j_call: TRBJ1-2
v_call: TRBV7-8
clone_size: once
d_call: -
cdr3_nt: TGTGCCAGCAGCTCCCGCGAAGGGGCAAACTATGGCTACACCTTC
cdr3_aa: CASSSREGANYGYTF

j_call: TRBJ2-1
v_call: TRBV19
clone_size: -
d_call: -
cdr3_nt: TGTGCCAGTAGTATAGCGAACTCCTACAATGAGCAGTTCTTC
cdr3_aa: CASSIANSYNEQFF

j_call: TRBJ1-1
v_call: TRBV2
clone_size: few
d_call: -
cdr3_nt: TGTGCCAGCAGTGAGGAGGCCAGCTTGAACACTGAAGCTTTCTTT
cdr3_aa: CASSEEASLNTEAFF

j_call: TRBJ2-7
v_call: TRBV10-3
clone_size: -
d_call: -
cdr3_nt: TGTGCCATCAGTGAGCCGATGTCGGCAGGGCGGGACGAGCAGTACTTC
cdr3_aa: CAISEPMSAGRDEQYF

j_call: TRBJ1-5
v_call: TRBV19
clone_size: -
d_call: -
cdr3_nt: TGTGCCAGTAGTATAGGGGCTGGTAATCAGCCCCAGCATTTT
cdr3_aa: CASSIGAGNQPQHF

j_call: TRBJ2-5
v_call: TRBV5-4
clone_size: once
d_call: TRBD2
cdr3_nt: TGTGCCAGCAGCTTCTCGTATCGGGGGGAGGAGACCCAGTACTTC
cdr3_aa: CASSFSYRGEETQYF

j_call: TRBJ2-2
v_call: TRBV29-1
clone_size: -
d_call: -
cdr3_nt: TGCAGCGTTGAGCCCGGGAACACCGGGGAGCTGTTTTTT
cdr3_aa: CSVEPGNTGELFF

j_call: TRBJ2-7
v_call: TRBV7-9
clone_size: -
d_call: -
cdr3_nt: TGTGCCAGCAGCTTAGGAGGCCACGAGCAGTACTTC
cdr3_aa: CASSLGGHEQYF

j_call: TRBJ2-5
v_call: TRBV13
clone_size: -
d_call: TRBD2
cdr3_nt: TGTGCCAGCAGCACACAAGGGACTAGCGGGAGGGCCCAGTACTTC
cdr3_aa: CASSTQGTSGRAQYF

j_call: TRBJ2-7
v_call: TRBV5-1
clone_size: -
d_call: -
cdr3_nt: TGCGCCAGCAGCTTATCTGCCAGAACCTACGAGCAGTACTTC
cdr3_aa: CASSLSARTYEQYF

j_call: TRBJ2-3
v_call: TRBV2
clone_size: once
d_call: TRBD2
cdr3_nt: TGTGCCAGCAGTCCTCCACTAGCGGGGAAGGAGTATTTT
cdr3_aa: CASSPPLAGKEYF

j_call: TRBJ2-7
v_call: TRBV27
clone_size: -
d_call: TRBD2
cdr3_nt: TGTGCCAGCAGTTGGTCCGGGAGGCCCTACGAGCAGTACTTC
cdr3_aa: CASSWSGRPYEQYF

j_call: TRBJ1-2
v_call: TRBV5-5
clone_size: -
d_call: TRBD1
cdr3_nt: TGTGCCAGCAGCTTGGCGACAGGGTTTGTCGACTATGGCTACACCTTC
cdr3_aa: CASSLATGFVDYGYTF

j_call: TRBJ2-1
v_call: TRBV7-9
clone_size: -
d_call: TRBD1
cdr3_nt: TGTGCCAGCAGCCCCGGGACAGGCCCCTCCTACAATGAGCAGTTCTTC
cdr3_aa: CASSPGTGPSYNEQFF

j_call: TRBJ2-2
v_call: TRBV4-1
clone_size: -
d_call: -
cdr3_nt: TGCGCCAGCAGCCAAGTGGGTCGAGAACGAAGCCGAACCGGGGAGCTGTTTTTT
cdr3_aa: CASSQVGRERSRTGELFF

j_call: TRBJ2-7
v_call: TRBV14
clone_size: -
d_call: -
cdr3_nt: TGTGCCAGCAGCCCTATTCCCTCCTACGAGCAGTACTTC
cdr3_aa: CASSPIPSYEQYF

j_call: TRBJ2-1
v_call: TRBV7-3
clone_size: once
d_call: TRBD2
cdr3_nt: TGTGCCAGCAGCACAAACCCGGGAGGACCTTTGAATGAGCAGTTCTTC
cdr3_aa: CASSTNPGGPLNEQFF

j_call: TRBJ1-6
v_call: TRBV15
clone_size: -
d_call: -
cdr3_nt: TGTGCCACAGGGGATTATAATTCACCCCTCCACTTT
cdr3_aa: CATGDYNSPLHF

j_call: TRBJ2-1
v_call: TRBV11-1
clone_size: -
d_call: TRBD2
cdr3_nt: TGTGCCAGCAGCTTAGTGCTGGGACTAGCGAACTACAATGAGCAGTTCTTC
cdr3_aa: CASSLVLGLANYNEQFF

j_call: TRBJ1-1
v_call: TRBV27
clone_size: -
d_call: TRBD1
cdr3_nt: TGTGCCAGCAGTTTTGGGACAGGGTCCCCTGAAGCTTTCTTT
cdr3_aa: CASSFGTGSPEAFF

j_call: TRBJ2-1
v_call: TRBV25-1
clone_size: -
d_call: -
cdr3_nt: TGTGCCAGCAGTGTCGTCGAAGGATCGGGAAATGAGCAGTTCTTC
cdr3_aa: CASSVVEGSGNEQFF

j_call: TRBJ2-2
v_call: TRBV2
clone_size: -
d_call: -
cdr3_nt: TGTGCCAGCAGTGAACTAGTGAACACCGGGGAGCTGTTTTTT
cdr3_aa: CASSELVNTGELFF

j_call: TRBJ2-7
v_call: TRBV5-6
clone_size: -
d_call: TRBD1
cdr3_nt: TGTGCCAGCAGCGGCGGACAGGGAAACTACGAGCAGTACTTC
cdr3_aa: CASSGGQGNYEQYF

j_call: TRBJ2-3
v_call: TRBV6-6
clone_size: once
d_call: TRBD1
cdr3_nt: TGTGCCAGCAGTTACGGGCGACAGGGGGGCACAGATACGCAGTATTTT
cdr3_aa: CASSYGRQGGTDTQYF

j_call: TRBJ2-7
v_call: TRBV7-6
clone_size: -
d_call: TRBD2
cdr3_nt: TGTGCCAGCAGCTTTGGGACTAGCGGGAGCTACGAGCAGTACTTC
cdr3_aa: CASSFGTSGSYEQYF

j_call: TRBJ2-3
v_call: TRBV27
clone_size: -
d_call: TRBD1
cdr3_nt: TGTGCCAGCAGTTACACAGGGGGTGGGGCAGATACGCAGTATTTT
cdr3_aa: CASSYTGGGADTQYF

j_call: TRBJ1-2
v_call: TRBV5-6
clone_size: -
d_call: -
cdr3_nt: TGTGCCAGCAGCTTGGAATTGGAGAACTATGGCTACACCTTC
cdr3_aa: CASSLELENYGYTF

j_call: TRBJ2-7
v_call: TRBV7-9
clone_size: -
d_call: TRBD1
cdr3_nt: TGTGCCAGCAGCTTAGTCCAAGGGACAGGGCCTTACGAGCAGTACTTC
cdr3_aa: CASSLVQGTGPYEQYF

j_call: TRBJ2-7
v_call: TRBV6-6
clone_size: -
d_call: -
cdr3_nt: TGTGCCAGCAGTTACGCAAGCTACGAGCAGTACTTC
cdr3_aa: CASSYASYEQYF

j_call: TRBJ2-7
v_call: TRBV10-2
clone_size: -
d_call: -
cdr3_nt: TGCGCCAGCAGTGAACGGGGGTCCCGTCTTAGTCTCGAGCAGTACTTC
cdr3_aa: CASSERGSRLSLEQYF

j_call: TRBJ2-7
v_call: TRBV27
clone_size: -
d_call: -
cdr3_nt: TGTGCCAGCAGTTCCTCCTACGAGCAGTACTTC
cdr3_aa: CASSSSYEQYF

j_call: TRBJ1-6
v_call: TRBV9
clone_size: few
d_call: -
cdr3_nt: TGTGCCAGCAGCGGCCAGGGAGATAATTCACCCCTCCACTTT
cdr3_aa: CASSGQGDNSPLHF

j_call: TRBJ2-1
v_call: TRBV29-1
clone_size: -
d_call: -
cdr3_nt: TGCAGCGTTGCACCTCAGTTCTTC
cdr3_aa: CSVAPQFF

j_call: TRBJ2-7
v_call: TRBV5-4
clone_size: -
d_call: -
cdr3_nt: TGTGCCAGCAGCTTGGTACCAGGAGCCTACGAGCAGTACTTC
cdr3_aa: CASSLVPGAYEQYF

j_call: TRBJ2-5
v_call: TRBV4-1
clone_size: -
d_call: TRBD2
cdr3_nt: TGCGCCAGCAGCCTCGGGGGACTAGCGGGGGAAGAGACCCAGTACTTC
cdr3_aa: CASSLGGLAGEETQYF

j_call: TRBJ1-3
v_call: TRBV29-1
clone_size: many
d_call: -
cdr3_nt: TGCAGCGTGGCTGAGGGGCGCGGAAACACCATATATTTT
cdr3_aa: CSVAEGRGNTIYF

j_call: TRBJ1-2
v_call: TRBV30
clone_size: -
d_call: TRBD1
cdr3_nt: TGTGCCTGGAGTGTACTCAGGGGGCCCACCTTC
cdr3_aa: CAWSVLRGPTF

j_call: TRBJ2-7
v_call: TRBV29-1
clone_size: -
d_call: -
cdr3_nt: TGCAGCGTTGAGGGGCTCGGGGCCTACGAGCAGTACTTC
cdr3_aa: CSVEGLGAYEQYF

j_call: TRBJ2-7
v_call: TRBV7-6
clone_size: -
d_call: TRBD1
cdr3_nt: TGTGCCAGCAGCTCTCGGGAAGGGACAGGGGCCCCCCTCTCCTACGAGCAGTACTTC
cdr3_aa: CASSSREGTGAPLSYEQYF

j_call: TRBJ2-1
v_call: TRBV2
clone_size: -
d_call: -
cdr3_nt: TGTGCCAGCAGCCTCGAACCCAGGGGTTCGTACTACAATGAGCAGTTCTTC
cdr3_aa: CASSLEPRGSYYNEQFF